These T cell receptor beta chains were read from a single sample in a study of blood T cell repertoires in COVID-19. Sequencing was performed with immunoSEQ multiplex PCR; in TCRdb, only in-frame clones are kept and a portion is missing. The sample includes about 90,000 clones, approximately 90% of them seen just once. Sequencing was done on a sample of peripheral blood. The receptors stem from a male donor with acute or convalescent COVID-19. Each CDR3 is given with its conserved first and last residue. The D gene is left open where the match is weak. Rows may omit the clone size; those that give it use once, few, many or a size class.

v_gene,j_gene,abundance,d_gene,CDR3aa,CDR3nt
TRBV7-9,TRBJ2-5,.,TRBD2,CASSIGSGGETQYF,TGTGCCAGCAGCATAGGTTCGGGGGGGGAGACCCAGTACTTC
TRBV2,TRBJ1-1,.,.,CASSGEGSVEIF,TGTGCCAGCAGTGGGGAGGGTTCTGTGGAAATCTTT
TRBV7-9,TRBJ2-5,.,TRBD2,CASSLRLGTKETQYF,TGTGCCAGCAGCTTGAGACTAGGGACTAAAGAGACCCAGTACTTC
TRBV28,TRBJ1-6,.,.,CASSLREKYNSPLHF,TGTGCCAGCAGTTTGAGAGAGAAGTATAATTCACCCCTCCACTTT
TRBV29-1,TRBJ2-7,.,TRBD2,CSFRTSPYGEQYF,TGCAGCTTCCGGACTAGCCCTTATGGGGAGCAGTACTTC
TRBV9,TRBJ2-3,once,TRBD2,CASSTERGPRTDTQYF,TGTGCCAGCAGCACCGAGCGGGGGCCCCGCACAGATACGCAGTATTTT
TRBV24-1,TRBJ1-1,.,.,CATSGEGDTEAFF,TGTGCCACCAGTGGTGAGGGGGACACTGAAGCTTTCTTT
TRBV5-1,TRBJ1-1,.,TRBD1,CASSLEGTGGSRTEAFF,TGCGCCAGCAGCTTGGAAGGGACAGGGGGCTCTCGCACTGAAGCTTTCTTT
TRBV7-2,TRBJ2-7,.,TRBD2,CASRSGRLAPYEQYF,TGTGCCAGCAGGTCCGGGCGACTAGCGCCCTACGAGCAGTACTTC
TRBV15,TRBJ1-2,once,.,CATSRGETSGYTF,TGTGCCACCAGCAGAGGGGAGACATCTGGCTACACCTTC
TRBV6-5,TRBJ2-5,.,.,CASKGGGGGTQYF,TGTGCCTCGAAAGGGGGGGGCGGCGGGACCCAGTACTTC
TRBV29-1,TRBJ1-1,.,.,CSAQGVVGATEAFF,TGCAGCGCCCAAGGGGTGGTCGGTGCCACTGAAGCTTTCTTT
TRBV6-1,TRBJ1-2,.,.,CASSEGSGGGYTF,TGTGCCAGCAGTGAAGGGTCGGGAGGCGGCTACACCTTC
TRBV5-1,TRBJ1-2,.,.,CASSGTGLLNYGYTF,TGCGCCAGCAGCGGAACGGGACTCCTGAACTATGGCTACACCTTC
TRBV13,TRBJ2-3,.,TRBD2,CASSSKGGGYDTQYF,TGTGCCAGCAGCTCCAAGGGCGGGGGATATGATACGCAGTATTTT
TRBV2,TRBJ2-4,few,.,CASSQAKNIQYF,TGTGCCAGCAGTCAAGCCAAAAACATTCAGTACTTC
TRBV19,TRBJ2-5,.,.,CASSIVPGETQYF,TGTGCCAGTAGTATAGTTCCGGGGGAGACCCAGTACTTC
TRBV19,TRBJ1-5,.,.,CASSIAGGNQPQHF,TGTGCCAGTAGTATAGCTGGCGGTAATCAGCCCCAGCATTTT
TRBV11-2,TRBJ1-3,.,.,CASSFGRNTIYF,TGTGCCAGCAGCTTCGGGAGAAACACCATATATTTT
TRBV11-2,TRBJ2-7,once,TRBD1,CASSLVRGQGSGEQYF,TGTGCCAGCAGCTTAGTGCGGGGACAGGGCTCGGGCGAGCAGTACTTC
TRBV4-1,TRBJ2-5,.,.,CASSRPASEVGTQYF,TGCGCCAGCAGCCGGCCCGCTAGCGAGGTCGGGACCCAGTACTTC
TRBV6-6,TRBJ2-5,.,TRBD1,CASNPGTGEETQYF,TGTGCCAGCAACCCCGGGACAGGGGAAGAGACCCAGTACTTC
TRBV7-6,TRBJ2-5,few,TRBD1,CASSLQGEGETQYF,TGTGCCAGCAGCTTGCAGGGGGAAGGAGAGACCCAGTACTTC
TRBV5-1,TRBJ2-2,.,TRBD2,CASSLAGVPGELFF,TGCGCCAGCAGCTTAGCGGGGGTGCCCGGGGAGCTGTTTTTT
TRBV9,TRBJ1-1,.,.,CASSASGTEAFF,TGTGCCAGCAGCGCCTCGGGCACTGAAGCTTTCTTT
TRBV5-6,TRBJ2-4,once,.,CASSPPGNKNIQYF,TGTGCCAGCAGCCCCCCGGGGAACAAAAACATTCAGTACTTC
TRBV6-6,TRBJ1-4,.,.,CASSLSEGRSLEKLFF,TGTGCCAGCAGTTTGTCTGAGGGAAGATCACTTGAAAAACTGTTTTTT
TRBV27,TRBJ2-7,.,.,CASSLTPQAYEQYF,TGTGCCAGCAGTTTAACGCCCCAGGCCTACGAGCAGTACTTC
TRBV28,TRBJ1-5,.,TRBD1,CASSPGGLSATVSQHF,TGTGCCAGCAGCCCAGGGGGCCTTTCGGCTACAGTTTCCCAGCATTTT
TRBV10-2,TRBJ2-5,.,TRBD1,CASSGTGGETQYF,TGCGCCAGCAGCGGGACAGGGGGTGAGACCCAGTACTTC
TRBV11-2,TRBJ2-7,.,.,CASSFFGGTYEQYF,TGTGCCAGCAGCTTCTTTGGCGGCACCTACGAGCAGTACTTC
TRBV19,TRBJ1-1,.,.,CASSLTGLNTEAFF,TGTGCCAGTAGTTTGACCGGGTTGAACACTGAAGCTTTCTTT
TRBV30,TRBJ1-2,.,TRBD1,CAWSGQAFKGYTF,TGTGCCTGGAGCGGACAGGCGTTCAAGGGCTACACCTTC
TRBV7-6,TRBJ2-7,few,.,CASSSSGSSYEQYF,TGTGCCAGCAGCTCCTCGGGGAGCTCCTACGAGCAGTACTTC
TRBV5-8,TRBJ2-7,.,.,CASSLVRSRVVSREQYF,TGTGCCAGCAGCTTGGTTCGGTCCCGCGTAGTCTCACGAGAGCAGTACTTC
TRBV29-1,TRBJ1-2,.,.,CSVTSAAPGYTF,TGCAGCGTCACATCGGCGGCCCCGGGCTACACCTTC
TRBV19,TRBJ1-5,.,.,CASSPPKSQPQHF,TGTGCCAGTAGTCCTCCTAAATCCCAGCCCCAGCATTTT
TRBV6-5,TRBJ1-4,few,.,CASSPGTRGEKLFF,TGTGCCAGCAGCCCCGGGACAAGGGGCGAAAAACTGTTTTTT
TRBV5-1,TRBJ1-1,.,TRBD1,CASSQGQGRTEAFF,TGCGCCAGCAGCCAAGGACAGGGCCGTACTGAAGCTTTCTTT
TRBV18,TRBJ2-6,.,.,CASSPVLASGANVLTF,TGTGCCAGCTCACCTGTTCTAGCTTCTGGGGCCAACGTCCTGACTTTC
TRBV5-5,TRBJ2-6,.,TRBD1,CASSNRDSILVSGANVLTF,TGTGCCAGCAGCAACCGGGACAGTATTTTAGTCTCTGGGGCCAACGTCCTGACTTTC
TRBV6-5,TRBJ1-5,.,.,CASSPSDLPQHF,TGTGCCAGCAGTCCAAGCGACTTGCCCCAGCATTTT
TRBV2,TRBJ1-4,.,TRBD1,CASEDRAGVKKLFF,TGTGCCAGCGAAGACAGGGCGGGTGTTAAAAAACTGTTTTTT
TRBV6-6,TRBJ2-7,.,.,CASSPRGDTSSYEQYF,TGTGCCAGCAGCCCCAGGGGGGACACAAGCTCCTACGAGCAGTACTTC
TRBV6-1,TRBJ1-5,few,TRBD1,CASSETGQGPGQPQHF,TGTGCCAGCAGTGAAACCGGACAGGGCCCCGGGCAGCCCCAGCATTTT
TRBV6-5,TRBJ2-1,.,.,CASSYGTHNEQFF,TGTGCCAGCAGTTACGGGACACACAATGAGCAGTTCTTC
TRBV7-2,TRBJ2-3,once,.,CASSLAGEDTQYF,TGTGCCAGCAGCTTAGCGGGCGAGGATACGCAGTATTTT
TRBV2,TRBJ2-3,medium-sized,TRBD1,CASIPGTGGEGDTQYF,TGTGCCAGCATCCCCGGGACAGGGGGCGAGGGAGATACGCAGTATTTT
TRBV21-1,TRBJ1-2,.,.,CASSKSGTGRCYGYTF,TGTGCCAGCAGCAAAAGCGGGACAGGGCGTTGTTATGGCTACACCTTC
TRBV12-3/TRBV12-4,TRBJ1-5,.,.,CASSLASGKPQHF,TGTGCCAGCAGTTTAGCGTCAGGGAAGCCCCAGCATTTT
TRBV5-4,TRBJ1-2,.,.,CASSSGAGDYGYTF,TGTGCCAGCAGCTCCGGGGCGGGAGACTATGGCTACACCTTC
TRBV2,TRBJ2-3,.,.,CASIRGITDTQYF,TGTGCCAGCATCCGGGGAATCACAGATACGCAGTATTTT
TRBV9,TRBJ1-1,once,.,CASSVEPSRGGAEAFF,TGTGCCAGCAGCGTAGAGCCCTCCAGAGGGGGAGCTGAAGCTTTCTTT
TRBV11-2,TRBJ1-2,.,.,CASSLRTQGGGYTF,TGTGCCAGCAGCCTGCGGACCCAGGGCGGTGGCTACACCTTC
TRBV11-3,TRBJ2-1,.,.,CASSTDPGSHEQFF,TGTGCCAGCAGCACGGACCCGGGGTCCCATGAGCAGTTCTTC
TRBV9,TRBJ1-6,.,.,CASSVAPGGANSPLHF,TGTGCCAGCAGCGTAGCCCCGGGGGGGGCTAATTCACCCCTCCACTTT
TRBV6-2/TRBV6-3,TRBJ2-2,.,TRBD2,CASSRLAGGNTGELFF,TGTGCCAGCAGCCGTCTAGCGGGGGGTAACACCGGGGAGCTGTTTTTT
TRBV2,TRBJ1-5,few,.,CASKRDGNQPQHF,TGTGCCAGCAAGAGGGATGGCAATCAGCCCCAGCATTTT
TRBV18,TRBJ1-2,.,TRBD1,CASSPNRGYGYTF,TGTGCCAGCTCACCAAACAGGGGGTATGGCTACACCTTC
TRBV6-2/TRBV6-3,TRBJ2-7,.,TRBD1,CASSYQTGYGSYEQYF,TGTGCCAGCAGTTACCAGACAGGGTATGGATCCTACGAGCAGTACTTC